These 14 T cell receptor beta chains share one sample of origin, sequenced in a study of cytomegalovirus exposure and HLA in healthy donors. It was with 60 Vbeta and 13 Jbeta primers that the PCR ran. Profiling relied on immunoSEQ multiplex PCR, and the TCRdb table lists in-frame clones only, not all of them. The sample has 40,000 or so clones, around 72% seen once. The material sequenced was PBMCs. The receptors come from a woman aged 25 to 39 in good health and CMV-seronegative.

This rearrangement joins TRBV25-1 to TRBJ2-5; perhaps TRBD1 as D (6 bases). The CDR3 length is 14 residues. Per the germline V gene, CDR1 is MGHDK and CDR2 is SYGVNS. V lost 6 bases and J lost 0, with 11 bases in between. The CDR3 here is CASRKDSNQETQYF. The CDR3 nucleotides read TGTGCCAGCAGGAAGGACAGCAACCAAGAGACCCAGTACTTC.

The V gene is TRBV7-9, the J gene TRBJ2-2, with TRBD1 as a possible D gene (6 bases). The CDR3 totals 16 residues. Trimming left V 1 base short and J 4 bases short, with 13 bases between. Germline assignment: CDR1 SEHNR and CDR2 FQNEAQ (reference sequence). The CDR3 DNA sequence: TGTGCCAGCAGCTTAGAGGCAGGGGCAGGCACCGGGGAGCTGTTTTTT. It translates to CASSLEAGAGTGELFF.

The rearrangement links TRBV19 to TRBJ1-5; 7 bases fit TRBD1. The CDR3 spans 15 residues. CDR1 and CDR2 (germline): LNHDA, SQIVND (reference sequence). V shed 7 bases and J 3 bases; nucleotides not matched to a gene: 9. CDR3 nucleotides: TGTGCCAGTAACATGGGACAGCAATACAATCAGCCCCAGCATTTT. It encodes CASNMGQQYNQPQHF.

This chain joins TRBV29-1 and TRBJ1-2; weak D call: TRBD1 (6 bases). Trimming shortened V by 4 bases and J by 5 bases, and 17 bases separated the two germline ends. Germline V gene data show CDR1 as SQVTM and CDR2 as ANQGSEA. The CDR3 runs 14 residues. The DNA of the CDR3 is TGCAGCGTTGGGGGCCAGGGGTCTGGGTATGGCTACACCTTC. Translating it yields CSVGGQGSGYGYTF.

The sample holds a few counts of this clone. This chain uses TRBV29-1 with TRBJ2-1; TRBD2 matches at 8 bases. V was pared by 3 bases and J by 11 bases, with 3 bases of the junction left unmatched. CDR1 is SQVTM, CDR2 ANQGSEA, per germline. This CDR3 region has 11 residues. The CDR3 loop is CSVETGGQQFF. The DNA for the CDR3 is TGCAGCGTTGAGACGGGGGGGCAGCAGTTCTTC.

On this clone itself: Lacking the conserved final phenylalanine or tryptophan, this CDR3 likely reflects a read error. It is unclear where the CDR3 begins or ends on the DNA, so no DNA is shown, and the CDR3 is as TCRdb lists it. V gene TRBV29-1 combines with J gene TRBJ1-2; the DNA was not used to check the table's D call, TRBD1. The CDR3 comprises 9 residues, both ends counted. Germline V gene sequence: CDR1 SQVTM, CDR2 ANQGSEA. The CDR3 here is CSDGPTGLL.

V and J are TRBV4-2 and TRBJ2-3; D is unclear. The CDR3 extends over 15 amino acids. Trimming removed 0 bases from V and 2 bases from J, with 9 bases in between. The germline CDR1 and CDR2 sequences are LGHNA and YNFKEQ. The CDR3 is CASSQENFLTDTQYF. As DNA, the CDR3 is TGTGCCAGCAGCCAAGAGAACTTCCTCACAGATACGCAGTATTTT.

The CDR3 bases are TGTGCCTGGGGTCAGGGTGGAACTAATGAAAAACTGTTTTTT. It yields the protein CAWGQGGTNEKLFF. This sequence joins TRBV30 and TRBJ1-4, with D perhaps matching TRBD1 (5 bases). CDR1 and CDR2 from the germline V gene are GTSNPN and SVGIG (reference sequence). The CDR3 sequence is 14 residues long. Trimming took off 5 bases at V and 1 base at J, with 11 bases between the two ends.

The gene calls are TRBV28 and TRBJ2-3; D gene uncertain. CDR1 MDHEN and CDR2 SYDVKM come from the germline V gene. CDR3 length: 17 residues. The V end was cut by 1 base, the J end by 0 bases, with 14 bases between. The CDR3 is CASSLFSGTSSTDTQYF. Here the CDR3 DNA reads TGTGCCAGCAGTTTATTTTCGGGTACCTCTAGCACAGATACGCAGTATTTT. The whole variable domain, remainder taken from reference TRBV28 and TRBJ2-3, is DVKVTQSSRYLVKRTGEKVFLECVQDMDHENMFWYRQDPGLGLRLIYFSYDVKMKEKGDIPEGYSVSREKKERFSLILESASTNQTSMYLCASSLFSGTSSTDTQYFGPGTRLTVL.

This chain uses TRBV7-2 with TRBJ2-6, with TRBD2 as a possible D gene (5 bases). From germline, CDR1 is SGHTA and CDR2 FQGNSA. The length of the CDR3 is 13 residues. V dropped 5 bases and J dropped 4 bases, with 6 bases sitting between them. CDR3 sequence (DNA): TGTGCCAGCAGCCCGGGAGGGGCCAACGTCCTGACTTTC. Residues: CASSPGGANVLTF.

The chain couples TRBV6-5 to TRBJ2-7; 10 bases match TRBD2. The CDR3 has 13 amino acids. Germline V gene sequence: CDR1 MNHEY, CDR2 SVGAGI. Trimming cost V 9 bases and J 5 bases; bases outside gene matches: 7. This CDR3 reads CASLLAGTHEQYF. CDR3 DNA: TGTGCCAGTCTACTAGCGGGAACCCACGAGCAGTACTTC.

DNA for the CDR3: TGTGCCAGCAGTCTCGGGGGACTTGAAGCTTTCTTT. Its translation is CASSLGGLEAFF. The chain recombines TRBV11-2 with TRBJ1-1, with D tentatively TRBD1 (5 bases). Germline CDR1 and CDR2: SGHAT and FQNNGV. The germline V and J ends were trimmed by 6 bases and 7 bases, with 12 bases remaining between them. The CDR3 loop spans 12 amino acids. The full variable domain, rest sourced from reference TRBV11-2 and TRBJ1-1, is EAGVAQSPRYKIIEKRQSVAFWCNPISGHATLYWYQQILGQGPKLLIQFQNNGVVDDSQLPKDRFSAERLKGVDSTLKIQPAKLEDSAVYLCASSLGGLEAFFGQGTRLTVV.

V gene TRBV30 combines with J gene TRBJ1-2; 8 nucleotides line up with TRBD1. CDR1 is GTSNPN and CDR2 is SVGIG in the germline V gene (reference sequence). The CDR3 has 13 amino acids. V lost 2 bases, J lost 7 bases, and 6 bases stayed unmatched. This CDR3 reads CAWSPDRVGGYTF. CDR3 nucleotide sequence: TGTGCCTGGAGTCCGGACAGGGTTGGTGGCTACACCTTC.

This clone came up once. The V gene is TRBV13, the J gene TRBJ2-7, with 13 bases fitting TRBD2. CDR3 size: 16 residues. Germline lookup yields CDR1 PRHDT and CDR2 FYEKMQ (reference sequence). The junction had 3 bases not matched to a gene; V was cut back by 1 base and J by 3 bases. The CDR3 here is CASSLAGLAGNYEQYF. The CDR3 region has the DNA TGTGCCAGCAGCTTAGCGGGACTAGCGGGAAACTACGAGCAGTACTTC.